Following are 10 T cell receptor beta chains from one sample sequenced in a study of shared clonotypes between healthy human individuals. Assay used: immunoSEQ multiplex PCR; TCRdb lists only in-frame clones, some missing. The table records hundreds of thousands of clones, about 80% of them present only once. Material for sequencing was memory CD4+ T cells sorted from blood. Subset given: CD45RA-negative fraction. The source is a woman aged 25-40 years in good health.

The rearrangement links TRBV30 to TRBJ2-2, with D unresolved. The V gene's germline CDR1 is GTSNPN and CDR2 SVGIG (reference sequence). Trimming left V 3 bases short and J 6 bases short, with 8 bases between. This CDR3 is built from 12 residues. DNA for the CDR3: TGTGCCTGGAGGGATATCGCCGGGGAGCTGTTTTTT. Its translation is CAWRDIAGELFF.

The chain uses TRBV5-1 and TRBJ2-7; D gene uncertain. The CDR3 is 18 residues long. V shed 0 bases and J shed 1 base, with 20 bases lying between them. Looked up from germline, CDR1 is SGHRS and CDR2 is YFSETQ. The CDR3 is CASSLGPPFAGQSYEQYF. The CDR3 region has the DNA TGCGCCAGCAGCTTGGGACCACCCTTCGCTGGCCAATCCTACGAGCAGTACTTC.

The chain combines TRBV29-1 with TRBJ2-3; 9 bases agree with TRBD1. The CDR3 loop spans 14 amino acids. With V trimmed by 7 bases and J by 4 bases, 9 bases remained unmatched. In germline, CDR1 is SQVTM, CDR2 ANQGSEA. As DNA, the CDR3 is TGCAGCGCTGGGGGGACAGGGAAGGCAGATACGCAGTATTTT. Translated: CSAGGTGKADTQYF.

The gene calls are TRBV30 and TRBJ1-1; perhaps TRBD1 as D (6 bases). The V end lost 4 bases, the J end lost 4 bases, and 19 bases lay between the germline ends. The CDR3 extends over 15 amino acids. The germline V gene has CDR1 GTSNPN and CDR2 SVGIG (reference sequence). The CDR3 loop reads CAWTYTSRGGTEAFF. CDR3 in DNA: TGTGCCTGGACCTATACGAGCAGGGGCGGCACTGAAGCTTTCTTT.

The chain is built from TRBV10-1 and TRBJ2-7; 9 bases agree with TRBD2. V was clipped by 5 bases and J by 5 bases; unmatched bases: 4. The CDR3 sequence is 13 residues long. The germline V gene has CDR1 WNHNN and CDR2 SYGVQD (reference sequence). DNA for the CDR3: TGCGCCAGCAGTCGAGGACTAGCGCACGAGCAGTACTTC. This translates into CASSRGLAHEQYF.

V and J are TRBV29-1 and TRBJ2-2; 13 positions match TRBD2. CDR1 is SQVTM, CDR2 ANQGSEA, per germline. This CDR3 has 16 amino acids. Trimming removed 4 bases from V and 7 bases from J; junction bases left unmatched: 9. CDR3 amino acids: CSVVRGLAGAGGELFF. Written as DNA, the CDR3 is TGCAGCGTTGTAAGAGGACTAGCGGGAGCCGGCGGGGAGCTGTTTTTT.

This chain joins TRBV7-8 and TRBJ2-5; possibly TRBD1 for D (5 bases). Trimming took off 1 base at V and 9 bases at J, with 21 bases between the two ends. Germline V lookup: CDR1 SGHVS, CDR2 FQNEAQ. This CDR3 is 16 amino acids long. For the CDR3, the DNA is TGTGCCAGCAGCTTAGGGGGCAGGGTCTTGTCTTGGGCCCAGTACTTC. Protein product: CASSLGGRVLSWAQYF.

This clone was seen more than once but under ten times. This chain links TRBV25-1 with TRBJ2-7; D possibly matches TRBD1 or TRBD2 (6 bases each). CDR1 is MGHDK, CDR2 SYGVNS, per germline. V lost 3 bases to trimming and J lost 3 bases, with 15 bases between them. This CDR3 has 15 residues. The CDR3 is CASSEGGTRLYEQYF. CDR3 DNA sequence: TGTGCCAGCAGTGAGGGGGGCACCCGACTCTACGAGCAGTACTTC.

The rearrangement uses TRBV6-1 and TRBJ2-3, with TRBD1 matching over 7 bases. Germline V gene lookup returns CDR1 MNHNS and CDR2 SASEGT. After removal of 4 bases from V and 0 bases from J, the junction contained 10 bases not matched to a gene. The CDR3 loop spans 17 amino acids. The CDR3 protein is CASSGQGTIGSTDTQYF. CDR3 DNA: TGTGCCAGCAGTGGACAGGGAACCATCGGAAGCACAGATACGCAGTATTTT.

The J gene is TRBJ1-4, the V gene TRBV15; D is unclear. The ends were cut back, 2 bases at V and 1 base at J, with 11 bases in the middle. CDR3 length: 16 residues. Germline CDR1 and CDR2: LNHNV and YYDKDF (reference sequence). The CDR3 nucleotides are TGTGCCACCAGCAGATTCCAGGTTGGAACTAATGAAAAACTGTTTTTT. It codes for CATSRFQVGTNEKLFF.